Listed here are 21 T cell receptor beta chains from one sample, sequenced in a study of control samples from healthy donors and cancer patients. Sequencing was performed with immunoSEQ multiplex PCR; in TCRdb, only in-frame clones are kept and a portion is missing. The data contain roughly 80,000 clones, 80% to 90% of them singletons. Source material: PBMCs. These receptors originate from a woman aged 60-70 years with head and neck cancer.

This clone occurred once. The chain uses TRBV27 and TRBJ1-6, with a tentative D call TRBD1 (5 bases). CDR3 length equals 17 residues. Trimming pared 6 bases from V and 0 bases from J, leaving 15 bases between. The germline V gene has CDR1 MNHEY and CDR2 SMNVEV (reference sequence). CDR3 amino acids: CASRPGRGGSYNSPLHF. CDR3 nucleotide sequence: TGTGCCAGCAGACCGGGGCGGGGGGGCTCCTATAATTCACCCCTCCACTTT.

This sequence joins TRBV5-4 and TRBJ2-5, with no clear D. V was shortened by 4 bases and J by 5 bases, with 9 bases between the two germline ends. Germline values: CDR1 SGHNT, CDR2 YYREEE (reference sequence). The CDR3 runs 12 residues. The CDR3 region has the DNA TGTGCCAGCAGCCGTGGTTGGGAGACCCAGTACTTC. It codes for CASSRGWETQYF.

The chain has TRBV27 and TRBJ2-7; D possibly corresponds to TRBD1 (6 bases). This CDR3 has 17 residues. CDR1 and CDR2 (germline): MNHEY, SMNVEV (reference sequence). The V end was cut by 2 bases, the J end by 1 base, with 18 bases between. The CDR3, as DNA: TGTGCCAGCAGTTTACTTGGGTGGCAGGGGTCATCCTACGAGCAGTACTTC. Protein: CASSLLGWQGSSYEQYF.

CDR3 loop: CASSLATSGRTDTQYF. CDR3 in DNA: TGTGCCAGCAGCTTGGCCACTAGCGGGAGAACAGATACGCAGTATTTT. V is TRBV5-4 and J is TRBJ2-3; 11 nucleotides line up with TRBD2. This CDR3 is built from 16 residues. V was pared by 0 bases and J by 3 bases, with 3 bases of the junction left unmatched. Germline V CDR1 and CDR2: SGHNT, YYREEE (reference sequence).

The chain links TRBV18 to TRBJ2-7, with D uncertain. The ends were cut back, 1 base at V and 2 bases at J, with 9 bases in the middle. Germline V gene data show CDR1 as KGHSH and CDR2 as LQKENI. The CDR3 length is 14 residues. CDR3 in amino acids: CASSPRPGTYEQYF. The DNA for the CDR3 is TGTGCCAGCTCACCACGACCAGGTACCTACGAGCAGTACTTC.

The chain has TRBV13 and TRBJ2-7; 7 bases are a match to TRBD1. There are 15 residues in the CDR3. CDR1 and CDR2 from the germline V gene are PRHDT and FYEKMQ (reference sequence). V was clipped by 5 bases and J by 0 bases; unmatched bases: 7. CDR3 residues: CASSQGTVSSYEQYF. The DNA for the CDR3 is TGTGCCAGCAGCCAAGGGACAGTTAGCTCCTACGAGCAGTACTTC.

The chain has TRBV9 and TRBJ2-3, with D maybe TRBD1 (6 bases). From germline, CDR1 is SGDLS and CDR2 YYNGEE. V shed 0 bases and J shed 5 bases, with 7 bases lying between them. This CDR3 has 13 residues. The CDR3 spells CASSVGGRDTQYF. As DNA, the CDR3 is TGTGCCAGCAGCGTAGGGGGGCGAGATACGCAGTATTTT.

This chain uses TRBV2 with TRBJ2-4; 10 nucleotides agree with TRBD2. Germline loops: CDR1 SNHLY, CDR2 FYNNEI. The CDR3 totals 15 residues. V shed 3 bases and J 6 bases; nucleotides not matched to a gene: 5. Here the CDR3 reads CASSESGLARNIQYF. The CDR3 DNA follows: TGTGCCAGCAGTGAGTCGGGACTAGCGCGAAACATTCAGTACTTC.

The table lists this clone with a few counts. The V call is TRBV27, the J call TRBJ1-2; a possible D gene is TRBD1 (5 bases). There are 13 residues in the CDR3. Germline lookup yields CDR1 MNHEY and CDR2 SMNVEV (reference sequence). The V gene lost 6 bases and the J gene lost 7 bases, with 15 bases spanning the gap. The CDR3 DNA reads TGTGCCAGCAGATACAGGAGGCTTTTTGGCTACACCTTC. Translated, it gives CASRYRRLFGYTF.

Here the CDR3 DNA reads TGTGCCACCAGCAGAGAGGGACAGGCAAATTCACCCCTCCACTTT. It specifies CATSREGQANSPLHF. The J gene is TRBJ1-6, the V gene TRBV15; 8 bases line up with TRBD1. J was trimmed by 7 bases and V by 0 bases; bases with no gene match: 2. Germline V gene sequence: CDR1 LNHNV, CDR2 YYDKDF (reference sequence). The CDR3 runs to 15 residues. The variable domain in full, with the rest retrieved from reference TRBV15 and TRBJ1-6, is DAMVIQNPRYQVTQFGKPVTLSCSQTLNHNVMYWYQQKSSQAPKLLFHYYDKDFNNEADTPDNFQSRRPNTSFCFLDIRSPGLGDTAMYLCATSREGQANSPLHFGNGTRLTVT.

V gene TRBV19 combines with J gene TRBJ1-5; D is perhaps TRBD1 (6 bases). V was cut by 6 bases and J by 0 bases, with 12 bases left in between. The length of the CDR3 is 15 residues. From germline, CDR1 is LNHDA and CDR2 SQIVND (reference sequence). The CDR3 sequence is CASRSGTLSNQPQHF. The CDR3 DNA follows: TGTGCCAGTAGATCCGGGACACTTAGCAATCAGCCCCAGCATTTT. Full variable domain (missing parts from reference TRBV19 and TRBJ1-5): DGGITQSPKYLFRKEGQNVTLSCEQNLNHDAMYWYRQDPGQGLRLIYYSQIVNDFQKGDIAEGYSVSREKKESFPLTVTSAQKNPTAFYLCASRSGTLSNQPQHFGDGTRLSIL.

The chain uses TRBV11-2 and TRBJ1-5; 7 positions match TRBD1. The CDR3 loop spans 15 amino acids. The junction had 4 bases not matched to a gene; V was cut back by 5 bases and J by 0 bases. Germline loops: CDR1 SGHAT, CDR2 FQNNGV. CDR3 nucleotide sequence: TGTGCCAGCAGCCAGGGACAGTATAGCAATCAGCCCCAGCATTTT. Translating it yields CASSQGQYSNQPQHF.

Details on this clone: Other DNA sequences in the sample encode the same CDR3. The V gene is TRBV13, the J gene TRBJ2-4; TRBD2 is a possible D gene (7 bases). Germline V gives CDR1 PRHDT, CDR2 FYEKMQ (reference sequence). The CDR3 is 15 residues long. Trimming shortened V by 4 bases and J by 5 bases, and 15 bases separated the two germline ends. The CDR3 DNA follows: TGTGCCAGCAGCTCCCTGGGGGGGGCGGAAAACATTCAGTACTTC. Translating gives CASSSLGGAENIQYF.

Regarding this clone: This same CDR3 is encoded by further DNA sequences in the sample. The rearrangement uses TRBV3-1 (or the pseudogene TRBV3-2) and TRBJ2-3, with D perhaps matching TRBD2 (5 bases). There are 16 residues in the CDR3. Germline CDR1 and CDR2: LGHDT and YNNKEL (reference sequence). V shed 5 bases and J shed 2 bases, with 17 bases lying between them. Here the CDR3 reads CASSATSGSNTDTQYF. CDR3 coding DNA: TGTGCCAGCAGCGCAACTAGTGGGAGTAACACAGATACGCAGTATTTT.

The J gene is TRBJ1-4, the V gene TRBV29-1; D is undetermined. The V end was cut by 6 bases, the J end by 2 bases, with 10 bases between. Germline CDR1 reads SQVTM; CDR2 reads ANQGSEA. This CDR3 has 13 residues. The CDR3 DNA sequence: TGCAGCGTGGGAGGGATTACTAATGAAAAACTGTTTTTT. Its protein is CSVGGITNEKLFF.

The CDR3 DNA is TGTGCCAGCAGCTTAGTGGGGACTAGCGGGGGAAATGAGCAGTTCTTC. Translation gives CASSLVGTSGGNEQFF. The chain carries TRBV7-9 and TRBJ2-1, with TRBD2 matching 14 bases. Trimming at V came to 1 base and at J to 7 bases, leaving 3 bases not matched to a gene. Germline V gene data show CDR1 as SEHNR and CDR2 as FQNEAQ (reference sequence). This CDR3 region has 16 residues. Supplemented by reference TRBV7-9 and TRBJ2-1, the full variable domain reads DTGVSQNPRHKITKRGQNVTFRCDPISEHNRLYWYRQTLGQGPEFLTYFQNEAQLEKSRLLSDRFSAERPKGSFSTLEIQRTEQGDSAMYLCASSLVGTSGGNEQFFGPGTRLTVL.

The chain combines TRBV12-3 or TRBV12-4 with TRBJ1-1, with D unclear. With 7 bases removed from V and 5 bases from J, the gap between germline ends came to 14 bases. There are 13 residues in the CDR3. CDR3 bases: TGTGCCAGCACCCCTGATGTTCGAACTGAAGCTTTCTTT. Translation gives CASTPDVRTEAFF.

The rearrangement links TRBV15 to TRBJ2-7, with D perhaps assigned TRBD1 or TRBD2 (6 bases each). The CDR3 runs 14 residues. Trimming cost V 0 bases and J 3 bases, with 9 bases left between them. CDR1 and CDR2 from the germline V gene are LNHNV and YYDKDF (reference sequence). CDR3 sequence: CATSREKGGYEQYF. The CDR3 nucleotides are TGTGCCACCAGCAGAGAAAAGGGGGGCTACGAGCAGTACTTC.

The rearrangement joins TRBV5-1 to TRBJ1-1; D is uncertain. The CDR3 loop spans 14 amino acids. Germline CDR1 is SGHRS and CDR2 is YFSETQ. V lost 2 bases to trimming and J lost 1 base, with 9 bases between them. The CDR3 reads CASSFGPSNTEAFF. CDR3 bases: TGCGCCAGCAGCTTCGGACCGTCGAACACTGAAGCTTTCTTT.

The rearrangement uses TRBV19 and TRBJ2-7; a possible D gene is TRBD2 (5 bases). V lost 5 bases to trimming and J lost 4 bases, with 12 bases between them. CDR3 size: 13 residues. Per the germline V gene, CDR1 is LNHDA and CDR2 is SQIVND (reference sequence). CDR3 DNA: TGTGCCAGTAGTCCCACCTCGGGGTACGAGCAGTACTTC. Its protein product is CASSPTSGYEQYF.

The count of this clone is one. The genes are TRBV24-1 and TRBJ2-2, with 9 bases matching TRBD1. V trimming: 5 bases; J trimming: 1 base; junction bases outside the gene matches: 4. Germline values: CDR1 KGHDR, CDR2 SFDVKD. CDR3 length: 16 residues. CDR3 nucleotides: TGTGCCACCAGTGCCCCGGACAGGGGGAACACCGGGGAGCTGTTTTTT. Translation gives CATSAPDRGNTGELFF.